The present TCR beta chain was sequenced within a study of tumor-infiltrating lymphocytes in primary liver carcinoma. Germline assignment: CDR1 SGHAT and CDR2 FQNNGV. This CDR3 is 15 amino acids long. As to this clonotype: One junction end does not reproduce the germline sequence, and a read error may be involved.

RNA and DNA were co-extracted from roughly 20-30 mg of unsorted bulk tissue. A primer in the constant region served to generate TCR beta cDNA from about 470 ng of total RNA. Three nested multiplex PCR rounds of slightly modified ARM-PCR generated TCR beta libraries. Use of TRBV1-TRBV30 forward primers with a C-beta reverse primer characterized the first two PCR rounds, which lasted around 11 cycles each. TCRdb analysed the multiplex PCR reads with MiXCR anew, one entry per CDR3 protein. Of about 32,000 distinct CDR3 sequences in the sample, approximately 73% were seen once. The sequenced material came from liver tumor tissue from sampling region 4. Subset meaning: tumor region T4, right-lateral pole. The TCR comes from a man aged 40-50 years with primary liver carcinoma and hepatitis B virus infection. This chain joins TRBV11-2 and TRBJ1-6; 9 bases align to TRBD1. CDR3 amino acids: CASNQGQGVNSSLHF. CDR3 coding DNA: TGTGCCAGCAACCAGGGACAGGGAGTGAATTCATCCCTCCACTTT.